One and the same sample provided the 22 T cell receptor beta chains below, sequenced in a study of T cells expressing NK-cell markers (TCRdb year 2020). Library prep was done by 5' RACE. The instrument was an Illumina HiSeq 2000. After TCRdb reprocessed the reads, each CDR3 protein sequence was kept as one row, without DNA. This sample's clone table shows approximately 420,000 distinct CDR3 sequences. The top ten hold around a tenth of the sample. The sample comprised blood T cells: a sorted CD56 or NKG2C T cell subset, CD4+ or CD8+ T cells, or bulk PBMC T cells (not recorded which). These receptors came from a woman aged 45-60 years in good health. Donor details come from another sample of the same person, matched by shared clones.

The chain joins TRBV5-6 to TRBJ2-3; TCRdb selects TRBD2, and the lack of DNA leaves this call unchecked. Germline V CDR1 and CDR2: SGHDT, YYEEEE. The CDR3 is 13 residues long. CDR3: CASSERDTDTQYF.

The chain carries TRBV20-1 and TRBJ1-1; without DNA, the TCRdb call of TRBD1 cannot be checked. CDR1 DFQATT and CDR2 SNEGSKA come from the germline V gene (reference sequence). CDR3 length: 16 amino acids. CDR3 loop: CSARRGTGELNTEAFF.

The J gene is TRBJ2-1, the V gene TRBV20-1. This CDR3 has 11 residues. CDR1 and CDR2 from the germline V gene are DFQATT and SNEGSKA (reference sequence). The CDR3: CSATNGVKQFF.

CDR3 sequence reads: CSATYRDRGQETQYF. V gene TRBV20-1 combines with J gene TRBJ2-5; the D call of TRBD1 rests on TCRdb alone, since no DNA is present to check it. The CDR3 is made up of 15 amino acids. In germline, CDR1 is DFQATT, CDR2 SNEGSKA (reference sequence).

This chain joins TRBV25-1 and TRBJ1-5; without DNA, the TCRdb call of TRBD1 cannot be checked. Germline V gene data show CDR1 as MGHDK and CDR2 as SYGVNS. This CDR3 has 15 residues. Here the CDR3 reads CASRPQSSKNQPQHF.

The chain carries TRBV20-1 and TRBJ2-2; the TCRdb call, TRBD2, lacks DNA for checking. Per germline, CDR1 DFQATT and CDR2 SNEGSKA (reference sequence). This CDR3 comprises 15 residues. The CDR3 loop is CSARRDYPPTGELFF.

CDR3 in amino acids: CASSPEREALAKNIQYF. This chain links TRBV18 with TRBJ2-4; TCRdb lists TRBD2, though no DNA is available to test this call. The length of the CDR3 is 17 residues. CDR1 and CDR2 from the germline V gene are KGHSH and LQKENI.

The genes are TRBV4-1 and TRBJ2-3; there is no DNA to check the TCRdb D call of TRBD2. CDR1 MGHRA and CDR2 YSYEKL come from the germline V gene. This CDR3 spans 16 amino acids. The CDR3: CASSQDALMATDTQYF.

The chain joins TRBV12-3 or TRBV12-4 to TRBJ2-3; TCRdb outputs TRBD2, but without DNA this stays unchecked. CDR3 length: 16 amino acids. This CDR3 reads CASSGLAGVGTDTQYF.

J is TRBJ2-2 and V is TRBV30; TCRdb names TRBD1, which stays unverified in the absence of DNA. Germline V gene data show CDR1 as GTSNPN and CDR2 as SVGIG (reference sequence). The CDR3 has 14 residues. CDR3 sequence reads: CAWRKTGGTGELFF.

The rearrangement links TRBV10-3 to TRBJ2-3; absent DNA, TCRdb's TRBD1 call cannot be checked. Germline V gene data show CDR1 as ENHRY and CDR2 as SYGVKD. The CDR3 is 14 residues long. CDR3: CAISEGGTTDTQYF.

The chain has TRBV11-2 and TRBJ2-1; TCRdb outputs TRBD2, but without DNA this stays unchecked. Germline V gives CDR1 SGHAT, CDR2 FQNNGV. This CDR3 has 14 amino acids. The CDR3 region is CASSLYRAGKAQFF.

CDR3 loop: CATIPRGTHNEQFF. The V gene is TRBV6-5, the J gene TRBJ2-1; the TCRdb D gene call, TRBD2, has no DNA to confirm it. CDR1 is MNHEY, CDR2 SVGAGI, per germline. The CDR3 consists of 14 residues.

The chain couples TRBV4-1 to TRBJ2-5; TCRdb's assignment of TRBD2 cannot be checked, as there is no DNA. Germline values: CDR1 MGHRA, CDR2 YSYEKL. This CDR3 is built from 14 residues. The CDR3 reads CASSQEELAETQYF.

The CDR3 is CASSFGWDPGFF. This chain links TRBV5-5 with TRBJ2-1; the D gene TCRdb calls, TRBD1, cannot be checked with no DNA. CDR1 SGHKS and CDR2 YYEKEE come from the germline V gene (reference sequence). The CDR3 loop spans 12 amino acids.

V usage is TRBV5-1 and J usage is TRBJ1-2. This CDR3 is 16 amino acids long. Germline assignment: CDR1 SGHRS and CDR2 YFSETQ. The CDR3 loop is CASSLVSATSNYGYTF.

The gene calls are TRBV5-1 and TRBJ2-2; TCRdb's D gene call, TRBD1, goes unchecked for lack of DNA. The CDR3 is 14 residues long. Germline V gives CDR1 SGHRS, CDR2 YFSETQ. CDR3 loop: CASSLPTVSGELFF.

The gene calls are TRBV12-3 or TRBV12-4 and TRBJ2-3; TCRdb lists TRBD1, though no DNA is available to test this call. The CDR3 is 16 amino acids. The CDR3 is CASSSGQGRITDTQYF.

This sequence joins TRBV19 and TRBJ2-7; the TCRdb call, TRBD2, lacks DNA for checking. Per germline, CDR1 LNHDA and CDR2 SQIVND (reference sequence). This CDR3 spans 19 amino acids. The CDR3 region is CASSEVGGLGLAVTYEQYF.

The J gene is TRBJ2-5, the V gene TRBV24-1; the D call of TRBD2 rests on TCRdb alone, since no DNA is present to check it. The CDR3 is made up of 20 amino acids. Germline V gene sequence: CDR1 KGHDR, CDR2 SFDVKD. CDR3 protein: CATSGRTATSGREPQETQYF.

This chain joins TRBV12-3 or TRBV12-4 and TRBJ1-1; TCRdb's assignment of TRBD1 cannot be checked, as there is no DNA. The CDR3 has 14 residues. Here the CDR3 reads CASSLGGAGTEAFF.

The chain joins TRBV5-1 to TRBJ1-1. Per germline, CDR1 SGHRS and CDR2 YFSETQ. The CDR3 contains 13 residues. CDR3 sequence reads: CASSLEAGSKAFF.